A single sample is the source of the 10 T cell receptor beta chains below, sequenced in a study of regulatory T cells in long-lasting Graves disease. Time point indicated: newly diagnosed GD, antithyroid drugs for less than 3 months. The authors made the TCR library using RNA they extracted from PBMCs. Arm-PCR with iRepertoire HTBI primers amplified the CDR3 regions for these TCR beta libraries. TCRdb called the multiplex PCR reads again in MiXCR, with one record for every CDR3 protein. The top ten hold 11% to 15% of the sample, which has about 240,000 distinct CDR3 sequences, 20% to 25% seen once. The material sequenced was peripheral blood mononuclear cells (PBMCs), taken at new diagnosis, from a patient treated with antithyroid drugs. The origin of the receptors is a female donor with Graves disease.

This clonotype was counted at least ten times. The chain recombines TRBV7-8 with TRBJ2-1; a weak D match, TRBD2 (6 bases). Trimming took off 0 bases at V and 8 bases at J, with 17 bases between the two ends. The CDR3 runs to 16 residues. In germline, CDR1 is SGHVS, CDR2 FQNEAQ. CDR3 nucleotide sequence: TGTGCCAGCAGCTTAGCCGCGGGACGGGTCGCGGATGAGCAGTTCTTC. This codes for CASSLAAGRVADEQFF.

Many counts were recorded for this clonotype. The V and J genes are TRBV6-1 and TRBJ1-1; 7 bases match TRBD1. The CDR3 covers 19 residues. Trimming cost V 7 bases and J 4 bases; bases outside gene matches: 24. Germline lookup yields CDR1 MNHNS and CDR2 SASEGT. CDR3 region: CASTASHRGYRGSATEAFF. Here the CDR3 DNA reads TGTGCCAGCACCGCATCCCACAGGGGCTACAGAGGGTCGGCCACTGAAGCTTTCTTT.

This clonotype was observed at least ten times. This chain links TRBV30 with TRBJ2-4; 10 positions agree with TRBD1. The length of the CDR3 is 15 residues. V shed 2 bases and J 6 bases; nucleotides not matched to a gene: 7. From germline, CDR1 is GTSNPN and CDR2 SVGIG (reference sequence). CDR3 nucleotide sequence: TGTGCCTGGAGTCCCCCCCGGACAGGGGGAAACATTCAGTACTTC. Amino acids: CAWSPPRTGGNIQYF.

This clonotype has a count of ten or more. The rearrangement joins TRBV9 to TRBJ2-5, with D unresolved. The CDR3 runs 12 residues. In germline, CDR1 is SGDLS, CDR2 YYNGEE. V was clipped by 2 bases and J by 0 bases, with 2 bases between them. This CDR3 is CASSVDQETQYF. The CDR3 DNA reads as TGTGCCAGCAGCGTTGACCAAGAGACCCAGTACTTC. Complete variable domain (other parts from reference TRBV9 and TRBJ2-5): DSGVTQTPKHLITATGQRVTLRCSPRSGDLSVYWYQQSLDQGLQFLIQYYNGEERAKGNILERFSAQQFPDLHSELNLSSLELGDSALYFCASSVDQETQYFGPGTRLLVL.

This clonotype has a handful of counts. An end of the junction differs from the germline gene, which may be a read error. This chain links TRBV7-9 with TRBJ1-4; the match to TRBD1 covers 7 bases. CDR1 and CDR2 (germline): SEHNR, FQNEAQ (reference sequence). This CDR3 spans 15 amino acids. In DNA form, the CDR3 reads TGTGCCAGCAGCCTAGGGACAGTTACTAATGAAGAACTGTTTTTT. Its translation is CASSLGTVTNEELFF.

A remark on this clonotype: A read error is possible here, since a much larger clone lies one base away. The chain joins TRBV7-2 to TRBJ2-1; no clear D gene. V lost 6 bases, J lost 5 bases, and 8 bases lay in between. This CDR3 region has 12 residues. Germline loops: CDR1 SGHTA, CDR2 FQGNSA. This CDR3 is CASSYGDNEQFF. The CDR3 bases are TGTGCCAGCAGTTATGGAGACAATGAGCAGTTCTTC.

This clonotype was recorded at least ten times. The genes are TRBV29-1 and TRBJ2-5; D is uncertain. The CDR3 extends over 13 amino acids. Trimming removed 6 bases from V and 2 bases from J, with 13 bases in between. In germline, CDR1 is SQVTM, CDR2 ANQGSEA. In DNA, the CDR3 is TGCAGCGTCCCGACCCGGAGTCAAGAGACCCAGTACTTC. This gives the protein CSVPTRSQETQYF.

Details on this clonotype: Since a much larger clone is just one base distant, this may be a read error. The chain links TRBV20-1 to TRBJ1-1, with 12 positions matching TRBD1. Germline assignment: CDR1 DFQATT and CDR2 SNEGSKA (reference sequence). The CDR3 totals 21 residues. CDR3 DNA: TGCAGTGCTAGAGATAGTATCGGGACAGGGGGCAGTTTTAGCGGTGGCACTGAAGCTCTCTTT. This encodes CSARDSIGTGGSFSGGTEALF.

This clonotype was recorded at least ten times. V is TRBV7-2 and J is TRBJ1-2; the D gene is possibly TRBD1 (5 bases). Germline V gives CDR1 SGHTA, CDR2 FQGNSA. V was cut by 3 bases and J by 7 bases, with 9 bases left in between. CDR3 size: 12 residues. In DNA form, the CDR3 reads TGTGCCAGCAGCTTGGACATGACTGGCTACACCTTC. Residues: CASSLDMTGYTF.

This clonotype was counted a few times. The rearrangement joins TRBV9 to TRBJ2-7, with 9 bases that match TRBD1. The CDR3 length is 14 residues. The V and J ends lost 3 bases and 2 bases, in that order; junction bases with no gene match: 3. Germline loops: CDR1 SGDLS, CDR2 YYNGEE. CDR3 nucleotide sequence: TGTGCCAGCAGCGGCCGGGACAGGGCCTACGAGCAGTACTTC. It yields the protein CASSGRDRAYEQYF.